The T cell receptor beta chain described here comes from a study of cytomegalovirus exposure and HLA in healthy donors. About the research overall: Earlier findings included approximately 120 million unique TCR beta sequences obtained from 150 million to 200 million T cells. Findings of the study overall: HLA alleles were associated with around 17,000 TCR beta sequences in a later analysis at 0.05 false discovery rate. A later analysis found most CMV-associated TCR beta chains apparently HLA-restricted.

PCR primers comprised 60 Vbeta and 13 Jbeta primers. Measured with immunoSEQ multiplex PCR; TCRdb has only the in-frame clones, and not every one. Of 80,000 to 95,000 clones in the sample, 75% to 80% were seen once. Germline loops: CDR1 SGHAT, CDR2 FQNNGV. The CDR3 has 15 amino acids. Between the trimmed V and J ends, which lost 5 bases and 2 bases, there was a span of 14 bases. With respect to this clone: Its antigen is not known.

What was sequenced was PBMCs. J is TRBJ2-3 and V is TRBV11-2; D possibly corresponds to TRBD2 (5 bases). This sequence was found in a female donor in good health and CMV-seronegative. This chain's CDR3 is CASSPTRGSTDTQYF. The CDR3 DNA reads TGTGCCAGCAGCCCCACTCGAGGGTCCACAGATACGCAGTATTTT.